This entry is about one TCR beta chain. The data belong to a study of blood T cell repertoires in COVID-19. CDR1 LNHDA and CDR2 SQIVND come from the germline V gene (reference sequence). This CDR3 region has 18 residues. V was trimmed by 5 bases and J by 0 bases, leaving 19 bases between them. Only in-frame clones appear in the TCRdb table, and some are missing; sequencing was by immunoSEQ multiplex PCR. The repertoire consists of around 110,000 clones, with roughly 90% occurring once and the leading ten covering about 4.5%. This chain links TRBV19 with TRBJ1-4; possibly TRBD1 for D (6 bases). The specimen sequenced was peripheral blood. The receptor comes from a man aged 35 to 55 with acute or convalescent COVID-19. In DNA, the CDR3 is TGTGCCAGTAGTTCCCGGGCCGCAAACAGGGCAACTAATGAAAAACTGTTTTTT. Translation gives CASSSRAANRATNEKLFF.